These 24 T cell receptor beta chains share one sample of origin, sequenced in a study of response to subunit inactivated influenza vaccine. TCRdb reprocessed the RT-PCR reads with MiXCR, giving one entry per CDR3 protein. The sample lists 500,000 to 600,000 distinct CDR3 sequences, over 10% occurring once. Here the sequenced sample was PBMCs from blood, taken about 40 days after vaccination. The receptors here all came from a man in his fifties who received an inactivated influenza vaccine.

This clonotype was recorded a few times. J is TRBJ2-7 and V is TRBV20-1; TRBD2 matches 12 bases. This CDR3 region has 14 residues. CDR1 DFQATT and CDR2 SNEGSKA come from the germline V gene (reference sequence). V gave up 6 bases and J gave up 0 bases; unmatched junction bases: 3. CDR3 sequence: CSARTSGTSYEQYF. CDR3 sequence (DNA): TGCAGTGCCAGGACTAGCGGGACCTCCTACGAGCAGTACTTC.

In its sample, this clonotype was seen a few times. The chain employs TRBV4-2 and TRBJ1-2; D not certain. V was trimmed by 3 bases and J by 10 bases, leaving 9 bases between them. The CDR3 is made up of 11 amino acids. Germline values: CDR1 LGHNA, CDR2 YNFKEQ. In DNA, the CDR3 is TGTGCCAGCAGCCATGGCCGGAACTACACCTTC. This sequence encodes CASSHGRNYTF.

This clonotype was recorded a few times. This chain connects TRBV9 to TRBJ1-2; D ambiguous. V lost 4 bases and J 3 bases, leaving 16 bases between the germline ends. The CDR3 loop spans 15 amino acids. CDR1 and CDR2 from the germline V gene are SGDLS and YYNGEE. The CDR3 is CASSHDPQPYYGYTF. As DNA, the CDR3 is TGTGCCAGCAGCCACGACCCGCAGCCCTACTATGGCTACACCTTC.

This clonotype showed up just a few times. The chain's CDR3 is CASSLVGGRLEPQHF. For the CDR3, the DNA is TGCGCCAGCAGCTTGGTCGGAGGCAGGCTAGAGCCCCAGCATTTT. This chain uses TRBV5-1 with TRBJ1-5; D gene unclear. Germline V lookup: CDR1 SGHRS, CDR2 YFSETQ. With 0 bases removed from V and 8 bases from J, the gap between germline ends came to 15 bases. The length of the CDR3 is 15 residues.

The chain has TRBV4-2 and TRBJ2-2; tentatively, D is TRBD2 (6 bases). The germline V gene encodes CDR1 LGHNA and CDR2 YNFKEQ. Between the trimmed V and J ends, which lost 1 base and 5 bases, there was a span of 14 bases. The CDR3 runs 16 residues. CDR3 protein: CASSQAREVWTGELFF. The CDR3 DNA reads as TGTGCCAGCAGCCAAGCCAGGGAGGTTTGGACCGGGGAGCTGTTTTTT.

This CDR3 is CASGGLAGRETQYF. Here the CDR3 DNA reads TGTGCCAGCGGGGGACTAGCGGGACGGGAGACCCAGTACTTC. The rearrangement links TRBV27 to TRBJ2-5; 13 nucleotides align to TRBD2. Germline V gene sequence: CDR1 MNHEY, CDR2 SMNVEV (reference sequence). The CDR3 spans 14 residues. V shed 8 bases and J 5 bases; nucleotides not matched to a gene: 5.

V and J are TRBV24-1 and TRBJ2-1, with D tentatively TRBD2 (5 bases). Germline V gene sequence: CDR1 KGHDR, CDR2 SFDVKD. V dropped 0 bases and J dropped 6 bases, with 11 bases sitting between them. This CDR3 has 15 amino acids. Here the CDR3 reads CATSDLSSAANEQFF. The CDR3 region has the DNA TGTGCCACCAGTGATTTGAGTAGCGCGGCCAATGAGCAGTTCTTC.

V gene TRBV24-1 combines with J gene TRBJ2-1; D is perhaps TRBD1 (6 bases). This CDR3 contains 15 residues. Germline values: CDR1 KGHDR, CDR2 SFDVKD. Trimming pared 6 bases from V and 0 bases from J, leaving 11 bases between. DNA of the CDR3: TGTGCCACCAGTAGGACAGCGAGCTCCTACAATGAGCAGTTCTTC. Translating it yields CATSRTASSYNEQFF.

This clonotype was counted only a few times. The chain's CDR3 is CASAIVAGFYGYTF. For the CDR3, the DNA is TGTGCCAGCGCCATAGTAGCGGGATTCTATGGCTACACCTTC. The chain joins TRBV6-1 to TRBJ1-2; D not certain. This CDR3 contains 14 residues. Trimming removed 8 bases at V and 4 bases at J, with 17 bases between. In germline, CDR1 is MNHNS, CDR2 SASEGT.

This clonotype was observed a handful of times. This chain uses TRBV14 with TRBJ2-6, with unresolved D. The ends were cut back, 0 bases at V and 1 base at J, with 7 bases in the middle. CDR1 and CDR2 from the germline V gene are SGHDN and FVKESK. The CDR3 totals 16 residues. DNA of the CDR3: TGTGCCAGCAGCCAAGATTTGTGGTCTGGGGCCAACGTCCTGACTTTC. Protein: CASSQDLWSGANVLTF. Together with reference TRBV14 and TRBJ2-6, the CDR3 gives the full variable domain: EAGVTQFPSHSVIEKGQTVTLRCDPISGHDNLYWYRRVMGKEIKFLLHFVKESKQDESGMPNNRFLAERTGGTYSTLKVQPAELEDSGVYFCASSQDLWSGANVLTFGAGSRLTVL.

This clonotype has only a few counts. This rearrangement joins TRBV4-2 to TRBJ2-7; D uncertain. The CDR3 spans 14 residues. The V gene lost 0 bases and the J gene lost 3 bases, with 9 bases spanning the gap. Per germline, CDR1 LGHNA and CDR2 YNFKEQ. The CDR3 loop is CASSQDMVGYEQYF. The CDR3 DNA reads as TGTGCCAGCAGCCAAGATATGGTTGGCTACGAGCAGTACTTC.

This clonotype was seen only a few times. The chain uses TRBV9 and TRBJ2-2; D is tentatively TRBD1 or TRBD2 (6 bases each). This CDR3 spans 21 amino acids. Germline V gene sequence: CDR1 SGDLS, CDR2 YYNGEE. V lost 3 bases and J 2 bases, leaving 29 bases between the germline ends. CDR3 sequence reads: CASSAWGALWKSSPNTGELFF. CDR3 DNA: TGTGCCAGCAGCGCCTGGGGGGCTTTGTGGAAAAGTTCCCCAAACACCGGGGAGCTGTTTTTT.

This clonotype was detected many times. This chain connects TRBV25-1 to TRBJ1-2; weak D call: TRBD1 (6 bases). Trimming removed 9 bases at V and 6 bases at J, with 11 bases between. The CDR3 contains 11 residues. CDR1 is MGHDK, CDR2 SYGVNS, per germline. In DNA form, the CDR3 reads TGTGCCAGTGCCGGGGGCGATGGCTACACCTTC. It yields the protein CASAGGDGYTF.

The gene calls are TRBV7-9 and TRBJ2-1; possibly TRBD1 or TRBD2 for D (5 bases each). The germline V and J ends were trimmed by 1 base and 8 bases, with 15 bases remaining between them. The CDR3 has 15 residues. Germline V gene sequence: CDR1 SEHNR, CDR2 FQNEAQ (reference sequence). The CDR3 protein is CASSLVSGLVDEQFF. DNA for the CDR3: TGTGCCAGCAGCTTAGTGTCGGGGCTAGTCGATGAGCAGTTCTTC.

This clonotype was counted a few times. The V and J genes are TRBV6-1 and TRBJ2-3; 9 bases fit TRBD1. After removal of 5 bases from V and 6 bases from J, the junction contained 6 bases not matched to a gene. There are 14 residues in the CDR3. CDR1 is MNHNS, CDR2 SASEGT, per germline. The CDR3 DNA follows: TGTGCCAGCAGTCGGGCCGGGACAGGGGATACGCAGTATTTT. It yields the protein CASSRAGTGDTQYF.

V usage is TRBV12-3 or TRBV12-4 and J usage is TRBJ2-3; 10 positions match TRBD2. CDR3 length equals 18 residues. The V segment lost 4 bases and the J segment 0 bases; nucleotides outside the gene matches: 10. CDR3 loop: CASSSPLAGELSTDTQYF. CDR3 nucleotides: TGTGCCAGCAGTTCCCCCCTAGCGGGGGAGCTTAGCACAGATACGCAGTATTTT.

Only a few counts were recorded for this clonotype. The chain carries TRBV7-2 and TRBJ2-7, with 10 bases lining up with TRBD2. The CDR3 runs to 15 residues. The germline V gene encodes CDR1 SGHTA and CDR2 FQGNSA. After removal of 5 bases from V and 3 bases from J, the junction contained 7 bases not matched to a gene. The CDR3: CASSPGLARNYEQYF. The CDR3 DNA sequence: TGTGCCAGCAGCCCGGGACTAGCGCGAAACTACGAGCAGTACTTC.

This clonotype was detected only a few times. This rearrangement joins TRBV28 to TRBJ2-7; D not certain. Germline CDR1 is MDHEN and CDR2 is SYDVKM. Trimming stripped 10 bases from V and 2 bases from J, with 21 bases between. The CDR3 sequence is 15 residues long. Written as DNA, the CDR3 is TGTGCCATCCTTTCGGGTCCAGAAAGACCCTACGAGCAGTACTTC. It translates to CAILSGPERPYEQYF.

This clonotype was recorded many times. This rearrangement joins TRBV5-1 to TRBJ2-1; 14 bases align to TRBD2. The CDR3 has 18 amino acids. Germline-derived CDR1 and CDR2 are SGHRS and YFSETQ. The junction had 6 bases not matched to a gene; V was cut back by 4 bases and J by 0 bases. The CDR3 loop reads CASSLSGLAGASYNEQFF. CDR3 coding DNA: TGCGCCAGCAGCCTATCGGGACTAGCGGGAGCCTCCTACAATGAGCAGTTCTTC. Together with reference TRBV5-1 and TRBJ2-1, the CDR3 gives the full variable domain: KAGVTQTPRYLIKTRGQQVTLSCSPISGHRSVSWYQQTPGQGLQFLFEYFSETQRNKGNFPGRFSGRQFSNSRSEMNVSTLELGDSALYLCASSLSGLAGASYNEQFFGPGTRLTVL.

For the CDR3, the DNA is TGTGCCAGCTATAGGGAAGCGGGCTACTACTACAATGAGCAGTTCTTC. The encoded protein is CASYREAGYYYNEQFF. The chain is built from TRBV12-1 and TRBJ2-1; the table's D call, TRBD2, was not checked against the DNA. TRBV12-1 is tagged as a pseudogene. CDR3 size: 16 residues.

The CDR3 DNA reads TGCGCCAGCAGCCAAGATAGGATTTTATCGGCCGAGCAGTACTTC. Its translation is CASSQDRILSAEQYF. The V and J genes are TRBV4-3 and TRBJ2-7; D unclear. The germline V gene has CDR1 LGHNA and CDR2 YSLEER. The CDR3 is made up of 15 amino acids. Trimming cost V 0 bases and J 6 bases, with 15 bases left between them.

This clonotype has more than one count but fewer than ten. The chain joins TRBV25-1 to TRBJ2-1, with D possibly being TRBD2 (5 bases). Trimming took 1 base from V and 4 from J, leaving 11 bases between them. CDR1 and CDR2 from the germline V gene are MGHDK and SYGVNS. The CDR3 has 15 amino acids. CDR3 coding DNA: TGTGCCAGCAGTGAATCGCCTAGCCGATACAATGAGCAGTTCTTC. As protein: CASSESPSRYNEQFF.

As to this clonotype: Since a much larger clone is just one base distant, this may be a read error. J is TRBJ2-3 and V is TRBV7-2; D unclear. Germline CDR1 SGHTA, CDR2 FQGNSA. The V end was cut by 1 base, the J end by 5 bases, with 7 bases between. There are 13 residues in the CDR3. This CDR3 reads CASSLGLVDTQYF. CDR3 coding DNA: TGTGCCAGCAGCTTAGGGCTGGTAGATACGCAGTATTTT.

The rearrangement joins TRBV11-1 to TRBJ2-7; perhaps TRBD2 as D (5 bases). This CDR3 region has 13 residues. Germline V gives CDR1 SGHAT, CDR2 FQDESV (reference sequence). The V gene lost 5 bases and the J gene lost 3 bases, with 11 bases spanning the gap. As DNA, the CDR3 is TGTGCCAGCAGCCCCGACGGGGACTACGAGCAGTACTTC. This gives the protein CASSPDGDYEQYF. Supplemented by reference TRBV11-1 and TRBJ2-7, the full variable domain reads EAEVAQSPRYKITEKSQAVAFWCDPISGHATLYWYRQILGQGPELLVQFQDESVVDDSQLPKDRFSAERLKGVDSTLKIQPAELGDSAMYLCASSPDGDYEQYFGPGTRLTVT.